This passage covers 12 T cell receptor beta chains from one sample sequenced in a study of graft-versus-host responses after intestinal transplantation. The data were produced by immunoSEQ multiplex PCR, yet TCRdb's version contains in-frame clones alone and is incomplete. Counted here are over 60,000 clones, roughly 89% occurring once; the ten biggest clones make up about 6.7%. Sequencing used bone marrow, obtained roughly 110 weeks after intestinal transplantation. Source of these receptors: a human patient who received an intestinal transplant, so some T cells may come from the graft donor.

V and J are TRBV6-1 and TRBJ2-3; D possibly uses TRBD1 or TRBD2 (5 bases each). The V gene lost 7 bases and the J gene lost 1 base, with 9 bases spanning the gap. The CDR3 is made up of 13 amino acids. In germline, CDR1 is MNHNS, CDR2 SASEGT. The CDR3 nucleotides are TGTGCCAGCACCCCGGGGCGCACAGATACGCAGTATTTT. This codes for CASTPGRTDTQYF.

The chain combines TRBV6-1 with TRBJ1-5; D gene ambiguous. The germline CDR1 and CDR2 sequences are MNHNS and SASEGT. Trimming stripped 6 bases from V and 7 bases from J, with 13 bases between. The CDR3 runs to 13 residues. The CDR3 loop reads CASSSRGVQPQHF. In DNA, the CDR3 is TGTGCCAGCAGCTCTCGGGGAGTACAGCCCCAGCATTTT.

This clone was picked up a small number of times. This sample also contains other DNA sequences that code for the same CDR3. This chain links TRBV9 with TRBJ2-5, with D perhaps matching TRBD2 (6 bases). The V and J ends lost 3 bases and 4 bases respectively, with 13 bases between them. CDR1 and CDR2 (germline): SGDLS, YYNGEE. CDR3 size: 14 residues. The CDR3 sequence is CASSGRGGSETQYF. DNA for the CDR3: TGTGCCAGCAGCGGAAGGGGAGGATCAGAGACCCAGTACTTC. The entire variable domain, with the rest obtained from reference TRBV9 and TRBJ2-5, is as follows: DSGVTQTPKHLITATGQRVTLRCSPRSGDLSVYWYQQSLDQGLQFLIQYYNGEERAKGNILERFSAQQFPDLHSELNLSSLELGDSALYFCASSGRGGSETQYFGPGTRLLVL.

The chain links TRBV5-1 to TRBJ2-7; perhaps TRBD2 as D (5 bases). This CDR3 is built from 14 residues. Germline CDR1 reads SGHRS; CDR2 reads YFSETQ. The ends were cut back, 4 bases at V and 7 bases at J, with 18 bases in the middle. CDR3 sequence: CASSLDGRRGEQYF. The CDR3 nucleotides read TGCGCCAGCAGCCTGGACGGGCGCCGGGGAGAGCAGTACTTC.

The V gene is TRBV7-9, the J gene TRBJ2-2, with 7 bases identical to TRBD1. Germline trimming cut 5 bases from V and 0 bases from J; bases unmatched to any gene: 3. The CDR3 covers 15 residues. Germline lookup yields CDR1 SEHNR and CDR2 FQNEAQ (reference sequence). The CDR3 DNA reads as TGTGCCAGCAGCCCTCAGGGGGCGAACACCGGGGAGCTGTTTTTT. This encodes CASSPQGANTGELFF. The full variable domain, in which reference TRBV7-9 and TRBJ2-2 provide the parts outside the CDR3, is DTGVSQNPRHKITKRGQNVTFRCDPISEHNRLYWYRQTLGQGPEFLTYFQNEAQLEKSRLLSDRFSAERPKGSFSTLEIQRTEQGDSAMYLCASSPQGANTGELFFGEGSRLTVL.

This chain links TRBV5-1 with TRBJ1-4; D not resolved. This CDR3 spans 14 amino acids. CDR1 is SGHRS and CDR2 is YFSETQ in the germline V gene. V lost 0 bases and J 6 bases, leaving 9 bases between the germline ends. The CDR3 sequence is CASSLEGSDEKLFF. The CDR3 region has the DNA TGCGCCAGCAGCTTGGAGGGAAGCGATGAAAAACTGTTTTTT.

The chain links TRBV7-9 to TRBJ2-5; the match to TRBD2 covers 8 bases. Germline V CDR1 and CDR2: SEHNR, FQNEAQ (reference sequence). Trimming removed 1 base from V and 3 bases from J; junction bases left unmatched: 7. The CDR3 length is 16 residues. The CDR3 reads CASSLGLLAGEETQYF. CDR3 DNA: TGTGCCAGCAGCTTAGGGCTGCTAGCGGGTGAAGAGACCCAGTACTTC.

The gene calls are TRBV6-5 and TRBJ1-6; TRBD1 might be the D (5 bases). The germline V gene has CDR1 MNHEY and CDR2 SVGAGI. The V end was cut by 0 bases, the J end by 7 bases, with 10 bases between. The CDR3 has 15 residues. The CDR3 nucleotides are TGTGCCAGCAGTTACTCGAGACAGCTAAATTCACCCCTCCACTTT. Protein product: CASSYSRQLNSPLHF.

This clone was detected once. The chain uses TRBV28 and TRBJ1-6; D uncertain. V was shortened by 7 bases and J by 9 bases, with 13 bases between the two germline ends. Germline V CDR1 and CDR2: MDHEN, SYDVKM. This CDR3 has 13 residues. For the CDR3, the DNA is TGTGCCAGCAAAGCCCCTGGAGGTTCACCCCTCCACTTT. Its protein is CASKAPGGSPLHF.

V usage is TRBV5-1 and J usage is TRBJ2-3; D gene unclear. With 1 base removed from V and 2 bases from J, the gap between germline ends came to 20 bases. The CDR3 is made up of 18 amino acids. Germline V gene data show CDR1 as SGHRS and CDR2 as YFSETQ. The CDR3 loop reads CASSLWSGVGGTTDTQYF. CDR3 bases: TGCGCCAGCAGCTTGTGGTCCGGTGTGGGCGGAACCACAGATACGCAGTATTTT.

V is TRBV7-9 and J is TRBJ2-1; 8 bases line up with TRBD2. Germline V lookup: CDR1 SEHNR, CDR2 FQNEAQ (reference sequence). V was clipped by 7 bases and J by 8 bases; unmatched bases: 13. The CDR3 contains 15 residues. The CDR3 sequence is CASTQNFGGVDEQFF. CDR3 nucleotide sequence: TGTGCCAGCACTCAAAACTTCGGGGGGGTGGATGAGCAGTTCTTC. The full variable domain, its missing parts supplied by reference TRBV7-9 and TRBJ2-1, is DTGVSQNPRHKITKRGQNVTFRCDPISEHNRLYWYRQTLGQGPEFLTYFQNEAQLEKSRLLSDRFSAERPKGSFSTLEIQRTEQGDSAMYLCASTQNFGGVDEQFFGPGTRLTVL.

The genes are TRBV6-1 and TRBJ1-2, with D possibly being TRBD1 (5 bases). There are 15 residues in the CDR3. CDR1 is MNHNS, CDR2 SASEGT, per germline. V lost 5 bases, J lost 1 base, and 14 bases lay in between. The CDR3 reads CASSSGTLRNYGYTF. CDR3 DNA: TGTGCCAGCAGTTCAGGGACCCTACGTAACTATGGCTACACCTTC.